A single sample is the source of the 26 T cell receptor beta chains below, sequenced in a study of blood T cells in healthy people across ages. Sample-barcoded 5' priming and a J-beta primer mix drove a second PCR of roughly 7 to 11 cycles. TCRdb itself ran the 5' RACE reads through MiXCR, one entry per CDR3 protein. The sample includes about 1.5 million distinct CDR3 sequences, 42% seen only once; the top ten take less than 5%. Specimen: blood. These receptors all stem from a woman younger than 30 in good health.

This clonotype was seen many times. CDR3 residues: CASSPRSAYEQYF. In DNA, the CDR3 is TGTGCCAGCAGCCCCAGGTCTGCCTACGAGCAGTACTTC. The chain links TRBV12-3 or TRBV12-4 to TRBJ2-7, with D unclear. Trimming cost V 6 bases and J 2 bases, with 11 bases left between them. The CDR3 has 13 residues.

As concerns this clonotype: At one end, the junction sequence differs from germline, possibly due to a read error. The rearrangement uses TRBV11-2 and TRBJ2-5; a weak D match, TRBD2 (6 bases). The DNA end favors TRBJ2-7, so the J call may be wrong. The CDR3 spans 14 residues. The germline V gene encodes CDR1 SGHAT and CDR2 FQNNGV. The CDR3 DNA is TGTGCCTGCAGCTTAGCGGCGGGACCCTACGAGCAGTACTTC. Translating gives CACSLAAGPYEQYF.

This clonotype appeared a few times. V and J are TRBV2 and TRBJ2-5; D gene uncertain. Per germline, CDR1 SNHLY and CDR2 FYNNEI. This CDR3 comprises 15 residues. V was cut by 8 bases and J by 2 bases, with 18 bases left in between. The CDR3 region has the DNA TGTGCCAGCTGTAGCCACACATTAAATCAAGAGACCCAGTACTTC. It specifies CASCSHTLNQETQYF.

In regard to this clonotype: A read error may be the cause here, since a much bigger clone is one base away. The chain recombines TRBV12-3 or TRBV12-4 with TRBJ1-1, with D hard to call. This CDR3 has 13 amino acids. V was pared by 5 bases and J by 2 bases, with 9 bases between. As DNA, the CDR3 is TGTGCCAGCAGTCGCGTCACTAACACTGAAGCTTTCTTT. It specifies CASSRVTNTEAFF.

In the case of this clonotype: One junction end does not reproduce the germline sequence, and a read error may be involved. The chain is built from TRBV18 and TRBJ2-7; TRBD1 might be the D (5 bases). The CDR3 is made up of 13 amino acids. Germline V lookup: CDR1 KGHSH, CDR2 LQKENI. This CDR3 is CAGSPPQEYEQYF. CDR3 nucleotide sequence: TGTGCCGGCTCACCTCCACAGGAGTACGAGCAGTACTTC.

This clonotype was observed a few times. The chain recombines TRBV7-6 with TRBJ2-5; D unclear. The CDR3 has 16 amino acids. Trimming cost V 0 bases and J 7 bases, with 18 bases left between them. CDR1 and CDR2 (germline): SGHVS, FNYEAQ. The CDR3 nucleotides are TGTGCCAGCAGCTTAGCCAACAGCCCCTGGACGGTGACCCAGTACTTC. Its translation is CASSLANSPWTVTQYF.

A few counts support this clonotype. The J gene is TRBJ2-7, the V gene TRBV20-1, with 9 bases fitting TRBD1. This CDR3 comprises 15 residues. Trimming removed 8 bases from V and 5 bases from J; junction bases left unmatched: 16. The germline CDR1 and CDR2 sequences are DFQATT and SNEGSKA (reference sequence). CDR3 nucleotide sequence: TGCAGTTCGAAGACCGGGACAGGGTTCAAGGACGAGCAGTACTTC. It specifies CSSKTGTGFKDEQYF.

This clonotype appeared many times. The rearrangement links TRBV6-2 or TRBV6-3 to TRBJ2-5; 15 positions match TRBD2. This CDR3 has 15 amino acids. Trimming at V came to 5 bases and at J to 4 bases, leaving 2 bases not matched to a gene. CDR1 MNHEY and CDR2 SVGEGT come from the germline V gene. As DNA, the CDR3 is TGTGCCAGCAGTGGACTAGCGGGGGGGCCAGAGACCCAGTACTTC. As protein: CASSGLAGGPETQYF.

The chain has TRBV5-1 and TRBJ2-2; D perhaps matches TRBD1 (6 bases). Trimming left V 4 bases short and J 6 bases short, with 25 bases between. Germline assignment: CDR1 SGHRS and CDR2 YFSETQ. The CDR3 loop spans 18 amino acids. The DNA of the CDR3 is TGCGCCAGCAGCCCAAACAGTCTCGCAGGGGAGCAATCCGGGGAGCTGTTTTTT. It is translated as CASSPNSLAGEQSGELFF.

This chain joins TRBV5-1 and TRBJ2-3, with D unresolved. V gave up 4 bases and J gave up 0 bases, with 9 bases separating them. Germline V CDR1 and CDR2: SGHRS, YFSETQ. This CDR3 comprises 14 residues. This CDR3 is CASSPWASTDTQYF. The CDR3, as DNA: TGCGCCAGCAGCCCGTGGGCGAGCACAGATACGCAGTATTTT.

A word on this clonotype: An end of the junction differs from the germline gene, which may be a read error. The gene calls are TRBV6-2 or TRBV6-3 and TRBJ1-2; D remains ambiguous. This CDR3 spans 13 amino acids. Germline CDR1 MNHEY, CDR2 SVGEGT. The CDR3 DNA is TGTGCCAGCAGTTACTCATTCTCCTATGGCTACATCTTC. Its protein product is CASSYSFSYGYIF.

This clonotype was seen a handful of times. The chain recombines TRBV27 with TRBJ2-2; D gene unclear. CDR1 is MNHEY, CDR2 SMNVEV, per germline (reference sequence). This CDR3 region has 17 residues. V lost 10 bases to trimming and J lost 1 base, with 22 bases between them. The CDR3: CATQESYTELNTGELFF. The CDR3, as DNA: TGTGCCACACAAGAATCCTACACAGAATTGAACACCGGGGAGCTGTTTTTT.

This clonotype has only a few counts. This sequence joins TRBV25-1 and TRBJ2-1, with D tentatively TRBD1 (5 bases). Between the trimmed V and J ends, which lost 5 bases and 8 bases, there was a span of 13 bases. The CDR3 has 13 residues. CDR1 and CDR2 (germline): MGHDK, SYGVNS. The CDR3 spells CASSTGRVHEQFF. The CDR3, as DNA: TGTGCCAGCAGTACAGGTCGGGTCCATGAGCAGTTCTTC.

The V gene is TRBV4-2, the J gene TRBJ2-3; 8 bases fit TRBD2. Germline assignment: CDR1 LGHNA and CDR2 YNFKEQ. Trimming took 0 bases from V and 6 from J; bases not matched to a gene: 8. This CDR3 spans 16 amino acids. Written as DNA, the CDR3 is TGTGCCAGCAGCCAAGAACCGGAGCGGGAGAAGGATACGCAGTATTTT. Translation: CASSQEPEREKDTQYF.

Points on this clonotype: One end of the junction fails to match germline, which may point to a read error. The genes are TRBV5-1 and TRBJ1-6, with D uncertain. The CDR3 extends over 12 amino acids. Germline V CDR1 and CDR2: SGHRS, YFSETQ. The CDR3 DNA sequence: TGCGCCAGCAGCAGAGATAATTCACCCCCCCACTTT. It specifies CASSRDNSPPHF.

The chain has TRBV21-1 and TRBJ2-7; whether TRBD1, the table's D call, matches the DNA was not checked. TRBV21-1 is a documented pseudogene. The CDR3 loop spans 19 amino acids. The CDR3 DNA reads TGTGCCAGCAGCAAATTGTGGGGATCACGGTTCCCCTTCTCCTACGAGCAGTACTTC. It translates to CASSKLWGSRFPFSYEQYF.

The CDR3 DNA sequence: TGTGCCAGCAGACCCCCAACCACAGATACGCAGTATTTT. Protein: CASRPPTTDTQYF. The chain recombines TRBV12-3 or TRBV12-4 with TRBJ2-3, with D unclear. The CDR3 runs 13 residues. V gave up 6 bases and J gave up 2 bases, with 9 bases separating them.

This clonotype was found a few times. The chain uses TRBV4-1 and TRBJ2-7; no definite D call. There are 15 residues in the CDR3. Germline CDR1 MGHRA, CDR2 YSYEKL. Between the trimmed V and J ends, which lost 0 bases and 2 bases, there was a span of 11 bases. CDR3 region: CASSQDVGPPYEQYF. In nucleotides, the CDR3 is TGCGCCAGCAGCCAAGATGTGGGCCCCCCCTACGAGCAGTACTTC.

This clonotype was observed a handful of times. This rearrangement joins TRBV7-2 to TRBJ2-1; D not resolved. CDR3 length: 14 residues. Germline V gene sequence: CDR1 SGHTA, CDR2 FQGNSA. V lost 3 bases and J lost 5, with 11 bases in between. The CDR3 bases are TGTGCCAGCAGCTTCGTTAATTGGGACAATGAGCAGTTCTTC. As protein: CASSFVNWDNEQFF.

This clonotype was found a few times. The V gene is TRBV6-5, the J gene TRBJ2-5; D might be TRBD1 or TRBD2, each matching 5 bases. Germline CDR1 MNHEY, CDR2 SVGAGI. This CDR3 region has 14 residues. Between the trimmed V and J ends, which lost 6 bases and 4 bases, there was a span of 15 bases. The DNA of the CDR3 is TGTGCCAGCAGCACGGGACGCGCAGGAGAGACCCAGTACTTC. Residues: CASSTGRAGETQYF.

This clonotype was picked up many times. This chain joins TRBV10-3 and TRBJ2-7; 8 bases are a match to TRBD2. The germline V gene has CDR1 ENHRY and CDR2 SYGVKD. The CDR3 has 14 amino acids. V shed 3 bases, J shed 5 bases, and the junction held 6 bases outside the gene matches. The CDR3 bases are TGTGCCATCAGTGAAAGGACTAGCTCTAACGAGCAGTACTTC. It yields the protein CAISERTSSNEQYF.

The V call is TRBV21-1, the J call TRBJ1-3; the table's D gene call, TRBD1, was not cross checked with the DNA. TRBV21-1 is shown as a pseudogene. The CDR3 is 21 residues long. This CDR3 reads CASSKARGGDRGCMLGNTIYF. CDR3 coding DNA: TGTGCCAGCAGCAAAGCCCGGGGAGGGGACAGGGGGTGTATGCTGGGAAACACCATATATTTT.

This chain links TRBV9 with TRBJ2-5; a weak D match, TRBD1 (5 bases). The J call could be wrong; TRBJ2-7 is a better fit for the DNA end. This CDR3 has 15 amino acids. Germline CDR1 reads SGDLS; CDR2 reads YYNGEE. CDR3 in DNA: TGTGCCAGCAGCCCGACATCTCAGGGAACCTACGAGCAGTACTTC. This translates into CASSPTSQGTYEQYF.

This clonotype has just a few counts. This chain joins TRBV12-3 or TRBV12-4 and TRBJ1-1; 11 nucleotides match TRBD1. The CDR3 consists of 15 residues. V lost 7 bases and J lost 1; bases outside the gene matches: 5. As DNA, the CDR3 is TGTGCCAGCACCTACGGACAGGGGGCGAACACTGAAGCTTTCTTT. Protein: CASTYGQGANTEAFF.

The chain carries TRBV20-1 and TRBJ2-7; D is ambiguous. From germline, CDR1 is DFQATT and CDR2 SNEGSKA (reference sequence). V dropped 7 bases and J dropped 2 bases, with 9 bases sitting between them. The CDR3 is made up of 11 amino acids. As DNA, the CDR3 is TGCAGTGTCCGGCTAACCTACGAGCAGTACTTC. It specifies CSVRLTYEQYF.

About this clonotype itself: Given the absence of the conserved phenylalanine or tryptophan at the CDR3 end, a read error is likely. The chain uses TRBV10-3 and TRBJ1-2; D gene uncertain. Deletions cut 7 bases from V and 2 bases from J, with 8 bases between. CDR1 and CDR2 (germline): ENHRY, SYGVKD. This CDR3 has 12 amino acids. CDR3 DNA: TGTGCCATCACCTCGGAGAACTATGGCTACACCCTC. Its protein product is CAITSENYGYTL.